This T cell receptor (beta chain) was sequenced for a study of T cell responses to AZD1222 COVID-19 vaccine. Study-wide results and caveats: Vaccination with two AZD1222 doses was followed by a rise in Spike-specific TCR breadth and depth. Donor demographics were predominantly white British with a female majority; clonal diversity may be underestimated. Across spike, vaccine-associated CD4 TCRs were found, dominant at 160-218 and 743-854.

The V end lost 1 base, the J end lost 0 bases, and 10 bases lay between the germline ends. The CDR3 contains 16 residues. Germline loops: CDR1 SGHTA, CDR2 FQGNSA. Profiled with immunoSEQ multiplex PCR; TCRdb holds only in-frame clones, not every one. The table records fewer than 150,000 clones, more than 85% of them present only once. This clone appeared a single time. Its antigen is undetermined. The receptor comes from an adult who received the AZD1222 COVID-19 vaccine. The gene calls are TRBV7-2 and TRBJ2-1, with D perhaps TRBD2 (5 bases). The sequences come from peripheral blood, collected 28 days after the second AZD1222 dose. Written as DNA, the CDR3 is TGTGCCAGCAGCTTAGAGCCCGCGGGCTCCTACAATGAGCAGTTCTTC. Translation gives CASSLEPAGSYNEQFF.